The 10 T cell receptor beta chains below all came from one sample that was sequenced in a study of control samples from healthy donors and cancer patients. Using immunoSEQ multiplex PCR, the repertoire was profiled, and TCRdb retains in-frame clones only, with some absent. The sample includes about 70,000 clones, approximately 80% of them seen just once. Sequencing was done on a sample of blood. The receptors originated from a man between 45 and 60 years old in good health.

The V call is TRBV7-9, the J call TRBJ1-2; D remains ambiguous. The CDR3 totals 14 residues. The germline V and J ends were trimmed by 5 bases and 6 bases, with 16 bases remaining between them. Germline-derived CDR1 and CDR2 are SEHNR and FQNEAQ (reference sequence). The CDR3 is CASSSGQPENGYTF. In DNA, the CDR3 is TGTGCCAGCAGCAGTGGGCAGCCAGAGAATGGCTACACCTTC.

The chain combines TRBV7-2 with TRBJ1-1; D ambiguous. The CDR3 loop spans 15 amino acids. Germline V gene sequence: CDR1 SGHTA, CDR2 FQGNSA. The germline V and J ends were trimmed by 1 base and 2 bases, with 11 bases remaining between them. The CDR3 loop is CASSLVSTANTEAFF. In DNA, the CDR3 is TGTGCCAGCAGCTTAGTCTCTACAGCCAACACTGAAGCTTTCTTT.

This clone was seen just once. The genes are TRBV6-5 and TRBJ1-2, with TRBD1 as a possible D gene (5 bases). Germline lookup yields CDR1 MNHEY and CDR2 SVGAGI. CDR3 length: 12 residues. With 11 bases removed from V and 7 bases from J, the gap between germline ends came to 17 bases. The CDR3 DNA reads as TGTGCCTCCACGCCCGGGACTGTTGGCTACACCTTC. Translation gives CASTPGTVGYTF.

The chain joins TRBV7-3 to TRBJ2-3; D might be TRBD1 or TRBD2, each matching 7 bases. V lost 4 bases, J lost 10 bases, and 12 bases lay in between. Germline CDR1 reads SGHTA; CDR2 reads FQGTGA. The CDR3 consists of 12 residues. CDR3: CASSSSGGAQYF. CDR3 DNA sequence: TGTGCCAGCAGCTCTTCAGGGGGGGCGCAGTATTTT.

In its sample, this clone was seen once. This rearrangement joins TRBV27 to TRBJ2-1; D possibly corresponds to TRBD2 (5 bases). Per the germline V gene, CDR1 is MNHEY and CDR2 is SMNVEV (reference sequence). The CDR3 runs to 11 residues. The V and J ends lost 6 bases and 14 bases respectively, with 14 bases between them. DNA of the CDR3: TGTGCCAGCAGGACGGGGTCGTTAGAGTTCTTC. Its protein product is CASRTGSLEFF.

This chain links TRBV6-4 with TRBJ2-3; D is unresolved. The CDR3 is 15 amino acids. The V gene's germline CDR1 is MRHNA and CDR2 SNTAGT. The ends were cut back, 4 bases at V and 0 bases at J, with 11 bases in the middle. Written as DNA, the CDR3 is TGTGCCAGCAGTGGGCAGGCCACTAGCACAGATACGCAGTATTTT. Protein: CASSGQATSTDTQYF.

This chain connects TRBV27 to TRBJ2-7, with D tentatively TRBD1 or TRBD2 (5 bases each). V was pared by 5 bases and J by 3 bases, with 14 bases between. Germline V gene data show CDR1 as MNHEY and CDR2 as SMNVEV (reference sequence). This CDR3 has 14 amino acids. The CDR3 bases are TGTGCCAGCAGTGCAAGCCGGGACCGCTACGAGCAGTACTTC. It translates to CASSASRDRYEQYF.

The V and J genes are TRBV20-1 and TRBJ1-1; D is unclear. CDR1 and CDR2 (germline): DFQATT, SNEGSKA (reference sequence). The CDR3 is 11 amino acids. Trimming took 4 bases from V and 1 from J, leaving 4 bases between them. This CDR3 is CSANGNTEAFF. In DNA, the CDR3 is TGCAGTGCTAATGGGAACACTGAAGCTTTCTTT.

Concerning this clone: One junction end disagrees with the germline gene, perhaps due to a read error. The chain has TRBV7-6 and TRBJ2-5; the match to TRBD2 covers 8 bases. The germline V gene encodes CDR1 SGHVS and CDR2 FNYEAQ. This CDR3 has 16 amino acids. The CDR3: CASSLAAGGGGETQYF. CDR3 sequence (DNA): TGTGCCAGCAGCCTAGCAGCCGGGGGCGGGGGGGAGACCCAGTACTTC.

This clone has more than one count but fewer than ten. The gene calls are TRBV25-1 and TRBJ1-2; 8 bases are shared with TRBD1. This CDR3 is built from 13 residues. The V and J ends lost 2 bases and 4 bases, in that order; junction bases with no gene match: 0. The V gene's germline CDR1 is MGHDK and CDR2 SYGVNS. CDR3 in amino acids: CASSEDRGYGYTF. CDR3 coding DNA: TGTGCCAGCAGTGAAGACAGGGGCTATGGCTACACCTTC.